A single sample is the source of the 18 T cell receptor beta chains below, sequenced in a study of blood T cells in healthy people across ages. A second roughly 6 to 11 cycle PCR used barcoded and J-beta primers. TCRdb itself ran the 5' RACE reads through MiXCR, one entry per CDR3 protein. This table has roughly 900,000 distinct CDR3 sequences, about 48% appearing once. Material: blood. These receptors all stem from a man between 25 and 39 years old in good health.

The V call is TRBV20-1, the J call TRBJ2-1; 13 bases are a match to TRBD2. V lost 1 base, J lost 5 bases, and 2 bases stayed unmatched. CDR1 and CDR2 from the germline V gene are DFQATT and SNEGSKA (reference sequence). This CDR3 comprises 15 residues. The CDR3 loop is CSARGGTSGDNEQFF. Written as DNA, the CDR3 is TGCAGTGCTAGAGGCGGGACTAGCGGGGACAATGAGCAGTTCTTC.

The chain recombines TRBV6-6 with TRBJ2-1; D unclear. CDR1 and CDR2 (germline): MNHNY, SVGAGI (reference sequence). Trimming pared 2 bases from V and 4 bases from J, leaving 9 bases between. The CDR3 covers 14 residues. The DNA for the CDR3 is TGTGCCAGCAGTTACCCCGACACTTACAATGAGCAGTTCTTC. It translates to CASSYPDTYNEQFF.

The CDR3 DNA reads TGTGCCAGCAGTTCTTTCACAGGTCGTAATCAGCCCCAGCATTTT. Translated: CASSSFTGRNQPQHF. The chain is built from TRBV27 and TRBJ1-5; weak D call: TRBD1 (5 bases). The length of the CDR3 is 15 residues. Trimming removed 4 bases at V and 4 bases at J, with 14 bases between. CDR1 is MNHEY and CDR2 is SMNVEV in the germline V gene (reference sequence).

This clonotype was observed once. A much larger clone is a single base away; this may be a read error. This chain connects TRBV5-1 to TRBJ2-7, with 11 positions matching TRBD1. Germline V lookup: CDR1 SGHRS, CDR2 YFSETQ. This CDR3 has 15 residues. The CDR3 nucleotides are TGCACCAGCAGCTTGGGACAGGGGGTCTCCTACGAGCAGTACTTC. Translated: CTSSLGQGVSYEQYF. Variable domain in full (rest from reference TRBV5-1 and TRBJ2-7): KAGVTQTPRYLIKTRGQQVTLSCSPISGHRSVSWYQQTPGQGLQFLFEYFSETQRNKGNFPGRFSGRQFSNSRSEMNVSTLELGDSALYLCTSSLGQGVSYEQYFGPGTRLTVT.

This clonotype was picked up many times. A much more abundant neighbour one base away suggests this may be a read error. The V gene is TRBV29-1, the J gene TRBJ2-5; TRBD1 matches 11 bases. The CDR3 runs to 13 residues. After removal of 6 bases from V and 11 bases from J, the junction contained 11 bases not matched to a gene. Germline-derived CDR1 and CDR2 are SQVTM and ANQGSEA. This CDR3 reads CSVGQGGWNEQYF. CDR3 in DNA: TGCAGCGTGGGACAGGGGGGGTGGAATGAGCAGTACTTC. The complete variable domain, with remaining parts taken from reference TRBV29-1 and TRBJ2-5, reads SAVISQKPSRDICQRGTSLTIQCQVDSQVTMMFWYRQQPGQSLTLIATANQGSEATYESGFVIDKFPISRPNLTFSTLTVSNMSPEDSSIYLCSVGQGGWNEQYFGPGTRLLVL.

This clonotype was counted only a few times. The gene calls are TRBV6-5 and TRBJ2-7, with D perhaps TRBD2 (6 bases). The V and J ends lost 2 bases and 4 bases respectively, with 12 bases between them. Germline lookup yields CDR1 MNHEY and CDR2 SVGAGI. The CDR3 consists of 14 residues. CDR3 coding DNA: TGTGCCAGCAGTTACGCGGGACGCGTATACGAGCAGTACTTC. Translation: CASSYAGRVYEQYF.

This sequence joins TRBV6-6 and TRBJ2-1, with a tentative D call TRBD2 (7 bases). With 0 bases removed from V and 4 bases from J, the gap between germline ends came to 13 bases. CDR3 length: 16 residues. Germline V gene data show CDR1 as MNHNY and CDR2 as SVGAGI (reference sequence). This chain's CDR3 is CASSYSGGEGYNEQFF. CDR3 sequence (DNA): TGTGCCAGCAGTTACTCAGGGGGGGAAGGGTACAATGAGCAGTTCTTC.

This clonotype was counted at least ten times. V usage is TRBV6-5 and J usage is TRBJ1-3; D unresolved. Per the germline V gene, CDR1 is MNHEY and CDR2 is SVGAGI. V shed 6 bases and J shed 0 bases, with 6 bases lying between them. The CDR3 has 13 amino acids. The CDR3 DNA is TGTGCCAGCAGCCAAATCTCTGGAAACACCATATATTTT. Translated, it gives CASSQISGNTIYF.

V and J are TRBV5-1 and TRBJ1-6; D gene ambiguous. V was clipped by 5 bases and J by 7 bases, with 10 bases between them. CDR3 length: 13 residues. Germline values: CDR1 SGHRS, CDR2 YFSETQ. CDR3: CASSLNENSPLHF. The CDR3, as DNA: TGCGCCAGCAGTCTAAACGAGAATTCACCCCTCCACTTT.

The CDR3 sequence: CASSYLAGGPEEQYF. The CDR3 DNA reads TGCGCCAGCAGCTATCTAGCGGGAGGGCCGGAAGAGCAGTACTTC. The rearrangement joins TRBV5-1 to TRBJ2-7, with 12 bases aligning to TRBD2. V gave up 3 bases and J gave up 7 bases; unmatched junction bases: 8. Germline CDR1 is SGHRS and CDR2 is YFSETQ. This CDR3 spans 15 amino acids.

The gene calls are TRBV30 and TRBJ2-5; TRBD1 matches at 8 bases. The length of the CDR3 is 15 residues. The ends lost 1 base at V and 2 bases at J; junction bases unmatched: 6. Germline V gene sequence: CDR1 GTSNPN, CDR2 SVGIG (reference sequence). The CDR3 DNA is TGTGCCTGGAGTGCAGGGACAGGTTTTCAAGAGACCCAGTACTTC. This sequence encodes CAWSAGTGFQETQYF.

This clonotype was observed a single time. The gene calls are TRBV20-1 and TRBJ1-5; the D is unclear. This CDR3 has 14 amino acids. Germline loops: CDR1 DFQATT, CDR2 SNEGSKA (reference sequence). Trimming shortened V by 4 bases and J by 0 bases, and 10 bases separated the two germline ends. The CDR3 region is CSANPYSSNQPQHF. The CDR3, as DNA: TGCAGTGCTAACCCGTACAGTAGCAATCAGCCCCAGCATTTT.

This clonotype was picked up a small number of times. J is TRBJ2-1 and V is TRBV9; D is undetermined. Between the trimmed V and J ends, which lost 0 bases and 1 base, there was a span of 11 bases. Germline assignment: CDR1 SGDLS and CDR2 YYNGEE. The length of the CDR3 is 16 residues. The CDR3 reads CASSVGPGGSYNEQFF. In DNA, the CDR3 is TGTGCCAGCAGCGTAGGGCCAGGTGGTTCCTACAATGAGCAGTTCTTC.

The rearrangement links TRBV4-1 to TRBJ2-3; 7 nucleotides agree with TRBD2. After removal of 8 bases from V and 5 bases from J, the junction contained 7 bases not matched to a gene. Germline lookup yields CDR1 MGHRA and CDR2 YSYEKL. CDR3 length equals 13 residues. The CDR3 region has the DNA TGCGCCAGCGCCCGGGGGGACCAAGATACGCAGTATTTT. Amino acids: CASARGDQDTQYF.

The chain joins TRBV20-1 to TRBJ1-1; D may be TRBD1 (5 bases). CDR1 is DFQATT and CDR2 is SNEGSKA in the germline V gene (reference sequence). There are 13 residues in the CDR3. The V gene lost 5 bases and the J gene lost 2 bases, with 12 bases spanning the gap. The CDR3: CSALRGSNTEAFF. DNA for the CDR3: TGCAGTGCTCTGCGGGGCAGTAACACTGAAGCTTTCTTT.

Only a few counts were recorded for this clonotype. The chain's CDR3 is CASSGGLAPDTQYF. As DNA, the CDR3 is TGTGCCAGCAGCGGGGGACTAGCCCCAGATACGCAGTATTTT. The rearrangement joins TRBV7-2 to TRBJ2-3; TRBD2 matches 9 bases. The CDR3 is made up of 14 amino acids. Germline values: CDR1 SGHTA, CDR2 FQGNSA. V shed 5 bases, J shed 4 bases, and the junction held 4 bases outside the gene matches. Full variable domain (missing parts from reference TRBV7-2 and TRBJ2-3): GAGVSQSPSNKVTEKGKDVELRCDPISGHTALYWYRQSLGQGLEFLIYFQGNSAPDKSGLPSDRFSAERTGGSVSTLTIQRTQQEDSAVYLCASSGGLAPDTQYFGPGTRLTVL.

CDR3 coding DNA: TGTGCCAGCAGTGCTTATACACGTACTGAAGCTTTCTTT. Its protein is CASSAYTRTEAFF. The genes are TRBV25-1 and TRBJ1-1; D gene ambiguous. Germline V gene sequence: CDR1 MGHDK, CDR2 SYGVNS. V gave up 4 bases and J gave up 5 bases, with 11 bases separating them. The CDR3 runs to 13 residues.

In DNA, the CDR3 is TGCGCCAGCAGCGCAATGACAGGGGCCTACGAGCAGTACTTC. Amino acids: CASSAMTGAYEQYF. J is TRBJ2-7 and V is TRBV5-1, with 8 bases fitting TRBD1. The CDR3 is 14 residues long. Germline-derived CDR1 and CDR2 are SGHRS and YFSETQ. V gave up 4 bases and J gave up 2 bases; unmatched junction bases: 5.